Described below is a single TCR beta chain sequence and its context. Its antigen remains unknown. The data derive from a study of cytomegalovirus exposure and HLA in healthy donors. PCR amplification relied on 60 Vbeta primers (plus 13 Jbeta primers). The repertoire was sequenced with immunoSEQ multiplex PCR; TCRdb's copy has only in-frame clones and lacks some. The sample totals about 200,000 clones. General study findings and limits: Association of a missense DCLRE1C variant with TCR beta V- and J-gene trimming was reported in a later analysis.

Material for sequencing was PBMCs. This clonotype was obtained from a boy aged 5-17 years in good health and CMV-seronegative.

CDR3 amino acids: CASSVERESSYGYTF. The CDR3 DNA reads TGTGCCAGCAGCGTAGAGAGGGAAAGCAGCTATGGCTACACCTTC. The chain combines TRBV9 with TRBJ1-2; no clear D gene. Germline V CDR1 and CDR2: SGDLS, YYNGEE. The CDR3 has 15 residues. Deletions cut 0 bases from V and 4 bases from J, with 13 bases between.